This entry describes one T cell receptor beta chain. The target antigen is unknown. This entry belongs to a study of PD-1 blockade in mismatch repair-deficient tumors. About the research overall: Enrolled about 2013-2017, patients had progressing, pretreated mismatch repair-deficient cancers of around twelve types. Study-level points and caveats: Tumor-resident clones, often absent from pretreatment blood, expanded after pembrolizumab and then contracted.

CDR3 length: 13 amino acids. V lost 3 bases, J lost 3 bases, and 10 bases lay in between. Germline loops: CDR1 SGHRS, CDR2 YFSETQ. All patients were mismatch repair deficient, assessed by either PCR or immunohistochemistry. Sequencing used immunoSEQ multiplex PCR; TCRdb keeps in-frame clones, though not all of them. The sample includes about 100,000 clones, 82% of them seen just once. This clonotype was obtained from an adult with mismatch repair-deficient cancer. The input for sequencing was peripheral blood, taken about 33 weeks after starting pembrolizumab. The chain links TRBV5-1 to TRBJ2-7; the D gene is possibly TRBD1 (6 bases). The chain's CDR3 is CASSYRVDYEQYF. The DNA of the CDR3 is TGCGCCAGCAGCTACAGGGTTGACTACGAGCAGTACTTC.